There are a few counts of the clone carrying this T cell receptor beta chain. Antigen: not known. TCR sequencing used cDNA made by reverse transcription of extracted RNA. TCRdb's copy holds only in-frame clones and misses some; the assay was immunoSEQ multiplex PCR. The sample lists around 35,000 clones, less than 70% occurring once. The entry originates in a study of CD8+ T cells in alopecia areata. General observations from the study: Relative to mice, TCR sharing across patients was less clear, a difference possibly HLA-related. Affected scalp, especially in alopecia totalis/universalis, had a higher clonality than normal scalp did. When scalp samples are sequenced, resident alphabeta T cells of normal skin are also captured.

The CDR3 runs 16 residues. Germline CDR1 SGHVS, CDR2 FQNEAQ. Trimming cost V 2 bases and J 0 bases; bases outside gene matches: 4. Peripheral blood samples and lesional scalp punch biopsies were obtained from alopecia areata patients. V and J are TRBV7-8 and TRBJ2-5; the match to TRBD2 covers 9 bases. The source is a human donor with alopecia areata. Sample: NKG2D-high CD8+ T cells sorted from blood. The CDR3 spells CASSLILAGHQETQYF. In DNA form, the CDR3 reads TGTGCCAGCAGCTTAATCCTAGCGGGACACCAAGAGACCCAGTACTTC.